This T cell receptor beta chain was captured by sequencing in a study of blood T cell repertoires in COVID-19 (dated by TCRdb to the early 2020s). Background on the whole study: Collaborator samples came from the United States, Italy and Spain and covered acute and convalescent phases of COVID-19. The material from the prospective study consisted of cDNA or gDNA derived from T cells, B-cell-depleted T cells, or PBMCs. The dataset comprised deeply sampled blood TCRbeta repertoires from subjects exposed to, actively infected with, or recovered from COVID-19. The repertoires were released in a freely available public database meant as a resource for research on the immune response to SARS-CoV-2. Samples were obtained from the ongoing ImmuneRACE study (first 160 participants) and from about 1,300 subjects provided by 6 global collaborators. Nearly every sample came with metadata listing a de-identified subject ID, COVID-19 status, age in years and sex. HLA class I and class II types, where available, came from metadata supplied by the sample provider rather than from assay-based typing.

General conclusions and limits of the study: The quantity of clinical and demographic metadata differed by source and by participant and was supplied without curation.

CDR1 and CDR2 were assigned from the germline V gene as SGHRS and YFSETQ. The V end loses 4 bases and the J end loses 2 bases, and a stretch of 13 bases separates them. Reading from cysteine to phenylalanine, the CDR3 counts 14 amino acids. The read is trimmed to its CDR3 DNA, 42 bases read in frame from base 1. The immunoSEQ Assay, a bias-controlled multiplex PCR, was used to amplify TCRbeta CDR3 regions from genomic DNA. On the authors' methods: The number of nucleated cells in each sample was estimated by amplification of reference gene primers within the assay. To quantify the absolute abundance of each unique TCRbeta CDR3 rearrangement, sequence reads were collapsed and filtered. For each sample, productive Simpson clonality was calculated by taking the square root of Simpson's diversity index across productive rearrangements. What TCRdb holds here is the immuneACCESS table cut down to in-frame rearrangements. Part of the clones is not present; checked against another copy, under half of the missing clones reflect an unresolved V gene, and the others are unexplained. V and J calls and clone size are those listed in that table; D and trimming were worked out from the DNA. In all, the sample holds about 530,000 clones, and about 89% of those were seen once. The ten largest clones capture roughly 8% of the sample.

Details on this clone: The specificity of this receptor is unknown. Within one base of it there is no much larger clone, and no base qualities were kept.

In Seattle, one collaborating source enrolled patients while the infection was active and tracked those patients longitudinally over the course of disease. Collaborating institutions collected whole blood in K2EDTA tubes following their own protocols. For TCRbeta analysis, collaborators shipped samples as frozen whole blood, isolated PBMCs, or DNA extracted from either of those sample types. This chain is built from TRBV5-1 and TRBJ2-7; the D region possibly corresponds to TRBD2 (6 bases align). Sequenced input: peripheral blood. The receptor comes from a woman aged 45-65 years with COVID-19, enrolled during active disease. In nucleotide form, the sequence is TGCGCCAGCAGCCCACCGACGGGAGCCTACGAGCAGTACTTC. This is translated as CASSPPTGAYEQYF.